This T cell receptor (beta chain) was captured by sequencing in a study of T cells in Graves' hyperthyroidism and ophthalmopathy. Regarding the study as a whole: Prediction of ophthalmopathy progression came a median around 6.1 months pre-onset. Most clonotypes that expanded in the thyroid above 0.001 also showed up in blood.

This clonotype has at least ten counts. What it recognizes is unknown. Amplification yielded TCR beta CDR3 regions, with RNA transcripts as the source. HTBI primers drove first-round RT-PCR of the TCR CDR3. TCRdb called the multiplex PCR reads again in MiXCR, with one record for every CDR3 protein. This sample has under 400,000 distinct CDR3 sequences, with around a sixth found just once. Diagnosis relied on clinical symptoms, serum thyroxine and TRAb, thyroid ultrasound and orbital computed tomography. Germline V lookup: CDR1 MNHNY, CDR2 SVGAGI (reference sequence). The ends lost 0 bases at V and 5 bases at J; junction bases unmatched: 3. The CDR3 extends over 15 amino acids.

This clonotype originated in a woman between 50 and 59 years old with Graves' hyperthyroidism. The chain joins TRBV6-6 to TRBJ1-4, with TRBD1 matching 7 bases. The sequencing sample was made of blood. Here the CDR3 reads CASSYSGGTNEKLFF. As DNA, the CDR3 is TGTGCCAGCAGTTACTCAGGGGGCACGAATGAAAAACTGTTTTTT.